This TCR beta chain comes out of a study of blood T cell repertoires in COVID-19. Repertoires were generated with immunoSEQ multiplex PCR, while TCRdb's copy carries only in-frame clones and drops some. The sample records hundreds of thousands of clones, roughly 80% being singletons. Unmatched junction bases numbered 6, after V lost 7 bases and J lost 0 bases. The CDR3 has 16 residues. Germline V gives CDR1 SGHRS, CDR2 YFSETQ. All enrollees were about 18 to 100 years old and from fewer than 30 US areas. Clinical history as reported by participants underpinned cohort assignment. Shortly before study entry, within 2 weeks, exposed participants had met a COVID-19 case.

Sample: PBMCs or T cells enriched from blood (not recorded which). The TCR sequence derives from a man in his forties who had been exposed to COVID-19. The chain has TRBV5-1 and TRBJ2-1; 11 bases fit TRBD2. This CDR3 is CASATSGALSYNEQFF. DNA for the CDR3: TGCGCCAGCGCGACTAGCGGGGCCCTCTCCTACAATGAGCAGTTCTTC.